This record covers a single TCR beta chain. Its antigen is undetermined. This sample was taken from a study of shared clonotypes between healthy human individuals. CDR1 is MNHEY and CDR2 is SVGAGI in the germline V gene. V was clipped by 6 bases and J by 7 bases; unmatched bases: 12. The CDR3 is made up of 15 amino acids. General observations from the study: Clonotypes shared by all four sorted-subset donors had higher generation probabilities than non-shared clonotypes. Clonotypes that were shared across a handful of donors made up around 5% of naive CD4 clonotypes.

At a deep level, the assay was run. The input for sorted-subset replicate PCRs was around 210 ng DNA, tens of thousands of T cell genomes. Sequenced by immunoSEQ multiplex PCR; TCRdb stores in-frame clones only, minus some. The sample shows more than 2,000,000 clones, around 94% of them seen only once. The rearrangement uses TRBV6-5 and TRBJ2-1, with 7 bases lining up with TRBD2. Sequences were obtained from naive CD4+ T cells sorted from blood. Sample subset: CD45RA+ positively selected. This receptor was obtained from a man aged 18-30 years in good health. CDR3 protein: CASRPGTISKNEQFF. The CDR3 DNA reads TGTGCCAGCAGACCCGGGACTATATCCAAGAATGAGCAGTTCTTC.